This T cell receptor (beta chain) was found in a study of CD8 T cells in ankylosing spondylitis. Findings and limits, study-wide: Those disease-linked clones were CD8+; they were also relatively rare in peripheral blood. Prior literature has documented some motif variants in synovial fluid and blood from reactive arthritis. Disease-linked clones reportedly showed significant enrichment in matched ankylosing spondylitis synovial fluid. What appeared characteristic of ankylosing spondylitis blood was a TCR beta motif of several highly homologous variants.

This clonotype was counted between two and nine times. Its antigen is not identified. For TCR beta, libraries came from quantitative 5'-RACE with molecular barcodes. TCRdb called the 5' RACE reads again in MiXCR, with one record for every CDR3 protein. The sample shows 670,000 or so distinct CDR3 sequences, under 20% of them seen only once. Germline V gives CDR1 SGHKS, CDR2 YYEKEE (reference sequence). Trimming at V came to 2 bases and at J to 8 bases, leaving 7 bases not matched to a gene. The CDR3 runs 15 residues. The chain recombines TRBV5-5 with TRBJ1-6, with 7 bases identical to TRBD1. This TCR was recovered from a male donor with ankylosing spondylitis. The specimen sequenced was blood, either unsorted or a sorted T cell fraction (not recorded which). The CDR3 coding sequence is TGTGCCAGCAGCTTCGGAGGGGGCGGGGATTCACCCCTCCACTTT. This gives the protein CASSFGGGGDSPLHF.